This T cell receptor beta chain was observed in a study of T cell changes during pregnancy in multiple sclerosis. Libraries were prepared by immunoSEQ multiplex PCR; TCRdb keeps only in-frame clonotypes and omits some of them. The sample shows more than 50,000 clones, 90% of them seen only once. V was shortened by 1 base and J by 7 bases, with 22 bases between the two germline ends. The V gene's germline CDR1 is LGHNA and CDR2 YNFKEQ. The CDR3 has 18 amino acids. The chain uses TRBV4-2 and TRBJ2-2, with D possibly TRBD2 on 5 matching bases. The clonotype originates from a female donor in good health, enrolled as a control in a pregnancy study. Source: peripheral blood, taken in the first trimester of pregnancy. This CDR3 reads CASSQGFGLPGEGGELFF. The CDR3 bases are TGTGCCAGCAGCCAAGGTTTCGGGCTTCCCGGGGAAGGCGGGGAGCTGTTTTTT.